This TCR beta chain appears in the sequencing data of a study of T-cell memory formation after mild COVID-19. On the study more broadly: Largely, the TCR clusters proved donor specific. Study observations and caveats: Later expanders leaned CD4+, whereas clones that contracted between day 15 and 85 were balanced CD4/CD8.

Germline CDR1 reads SGHAT; CDR2 reads FQNNGV. V was trimmed by 1 base and J by 0 bases, leaving 7 bases between them. CDR3 size: 15 residues. Concerning this clonotype: The antigen remains undetermined.

TCRdb analysed the 5' RACE reads with MiXCR anew, one entry per CDR3 protein. The top ten hold around 13% of the sample, which has approximately 500,000 distinct CDR3 sequences, around 25% seen once. The receptor's source is an adult woman who had mild COVID-19 (a few samples of this study predate the infection). Cell type and time point are not known. The chain couples TRBV11-2 to TRBJ1-5, with D possibly matching TRBD1 (5 bases). Sequencing was performed on PBMCs or a T cell subset sorted from them (not recorded which). CDR3 nucleotides: TGTGCCAGCAGCTTAGGGGGGTATAGCAATCAGCCCCAGCATTTT. Encoded protein: CASSLGGYSNQPQHF.